Listed here are 9 T cell receptor beta chains from one sample, sequenced in a study of post-analysis software for immune sequencing data. Study-level points and caveats: In patients, roughly 5 TRBV segments were more frequent than in controls, with TRBV5-6, TRBV5-1 and TRBV20-1 among them.

The antigens of these receptors remain unknown. Prepared TCR beta cDNA libraries contained unique molecular identifiers. TCRdb recomputed calls from the PCR reads with MiXCR, one row per CDR3 protein. The profile covers approximately 630,000 distinct CDR3 sequences, with over 45% appearing a single time and around 10% taken by the ten largest. Sequencing was done on a sample of blood. Receptors were obtained from a girl under 10 years old with multiple sclerosis.

The gene calls are TRBV6-6 and TRBJ2-7, with 10 bases fitting TRBD1. The assigned J gene may be wrong: the sequence end matches TRBJ2-5 better. This CDR3 has 15 amino acids. Per germline, CDR1 MNHNY and CDR2 SVGAGI (reference sequence). Here the CDR3 DNA reads TGTGCCAGCACCTTAGACAGGGGGCATCAGGAGACCCAGTACTTC. Translated, it gives CASTLDRGHQETQYF.

The chain carries TRBV12-3 or TRBV12-4 and TRBJ2-7; 11 bases map to TRBD2. J was trimmed by 0 bases and V by 3 bases; bases with no gene match: 4. The CDR3 is made up of 16 amino acids. Here the CDR3 DNA reads TGTGCCAGCAGTTTTTGGGGACTAGCGGCCTCCTACGAGCAGTACTTC. Amino acid sequence: CASSFWGLAASYEQYF.

The chain has TRBV7-2 and TRBJ2-3; 14 nucleotides align to TRBD2. This CDR3 region has 17 residues. Germline CDR1 is SGHTA and CDR2 is FQGNSA. J gave up 3 bases and V 5 bases, and 7 bases lay outside the gene matches. The CDR3 reads CASSKPGTSGGTDTQYF. The CDR3 DNA reads as TGTGCCAGCAGCAAGCCCGGGACTAGCGGGGGTACAGATACGCAGTATTTT.

The V and J genes are TRBV5-1 and TRBJ2-7; TRBD2 agrees at 10 bases. V lost 0 bases to trimming and J lost 2 bases; unmatched junction nucleotides: 2. Germline CDR1 is SGHRS and CDR2 is YFSETQ. The CDR3 consists of 15 residues. This chain's CDR3 is CASSLELAGTYEQYF. CDR3 nucleotide sequence: TGCGCCAGCAGCTTGGAACTAGCGGGGACCTACGAGCAGTACTTC.

The genes are TRBV7-9 and TRBJ2-5, with 9 bases matching TRBD2. Losses at the gene ends were 3 bases for V and 1 base for J; bases not matched to a gene: 9. Germline lookup yields CDR1 SEHNR and CDR2 FQNEAQ (reference sequence). CDR3 length: 17 residues. CDR3 in DNA: TGTGCCAGCAGCTTTCTTGCAGGCGGGAGGGCCCAAGAGACCCAGTACTTC. Translation: CASSFLAGGRAQETQYF.

As regards this clonotype: The CDR3 ends on some other residue instead of the conserved phenylalanine or tryptophan, so this is likely a read error. The J gene is TRBJ2-1, the V gene TRBV7-2; TRBD2 matches 9 bases. The length of the CDR3 is 16 residues. Unmatched junction bases numbered 10, after V lost 2 bases and J lost 8 bases. CDR1 and CDR2 (germline): SGHTA, FQGNSA. CDR3 DNA sequence: TGTGCCAGCAGCTTAACGCGTAGCGGGAGCCCGGATGAGCAGTTCTGC. Translating it yields CASSLTRSGSPDEQFC.

The V and J genes are TRBV3-1 and TRBJ2-1; 7 bases align to TRBD1. The CDR3 spans 12 residues. Germline loops: CDR1 LGHDT, CDR2 YNNKEL (reference sequence). V trimming: 8 bases; J trimming: 8 bases; junction bases outside the gene matches: 6. The CDR3 reads CASARGPHEQFF. CDR3 coding DNA: TGTGCCAGCGCTAGGGGGCCGCATGAGCAGTTCTTC.

This chain uses TRBV10-3 with TRBJ2-5; the D gene is possibly TRBD1 (6 bases). The DNA matches TRBJ2-7 better at its end, which makes the J call doubtful. CDR1 is ENHRY and CDR2 is SYGVKD in the germline V gene. This CDR3 spans 14 amino acids. The CDR3 sequence is CAISGRTEDDEQYF. CDR3 nucleotides: TGTGCCATCAGTGGGCGGACAGAGGACGACGAGCAGTACTTC.

J is TRBJ2-3 and V is TRBV27, with TRBD1 matching 10 bases. CDR1 and CDR2 from the germline V gene are MNHEY and SMNVEV (reference sequence). Trimming cost V 6 bases and J 3 bases; bases outside gene matches: 9. This CDR3 has 16 residues. The CDR3 DNA sequence: TGTGCCAGCAGCCCCGGGACAGGGGTGGGGACAGATACGCAGTATTTT. Translating it yields CASSPGTGVGTDTQYF.